Below are 20 T cell receptor beta chains sequenced from a single sample in a study of vaccination and CD4 T cells after COVID-19. Cultured CD4+ T cell DNA was sequenced using the Oncomine TCR Beta short-read assay. Each CDR3 protein is one row after TCRdb ran MiXCR on the PCR reads. The sample holds 11,000 or so distinct CDR3 sequences, roughly 64% seen once. Antigens for these TCRs are unknown. Treatment defined: roughly nine-day PBMC culture with coronavirus spike peptide pools or control peptides (ViraFEST assay). Source material: CD4+ T cells from blood, cultured in vitro. The receptors were sampled from a human donor who had recovered from COVID-19.

This chain uses TRBV20-1 with TRBJ1-2; 7 bases align to TRBD1. There are 14 residues in the CDR3. V dropped 3 bases and J dropped 4; count of bases not matched to a gene: 8. The V gene's germline CDR1 is DFQATT and CDR2 SNEGSKA (reference sequence). CDR3 DNA: TGCAGTGCTAGGTCTCAGGGGGTAGGCTATGGCTACACCTTC. This encodes CSARSQGVGYGYTF.

The table lists this clonotype with a count of one. The chain links TRBV6-1 to TRBJ1-2; no clear D. Germline V gives CDR1 MNHNS, CDR2 SASEGT. Trimming cost V 2 bases and J 3 bases, with 7 bases left between them. CDR3 length: 13 amino acids. The CDR3 nucleotides read TGTGCCAGCAGTGAAAAGGTCGACTATGGCTACACCTTC. Its translation: CASSEKVDYGYTF.

This chain uses TRBV28 with TRBJ1-2; the D gene is possibly TRBD1 (6 bases). Germline V lookup: CDR1 MDHEN, CDR2 SYDVKM. The V gene lost 6 bases and the J gene lost 3 bases, with 17 bases spanning the gap. The length of the CDR3 is 15 residues. DNA of the CDR3: TGTGCCAGCAGACAAGGGGGGGGCGCCGACTATGGCTACACCTTC. Protein: CASRQGGGADYGYTF.

The genes are TRBV27 and TRBJ2-5, with TRBD1 matching 9 bases. J lost 6 bases, V lost 2 bases, and 1 base had no gene match. The CDR3 is 13 residues long. Germline values: CDR1 MNHEY, CDR2 SMNVEV (reference sequence). The CDR3 DNA reads as TGTGCCAGCAGTTTAACAGGGGGCAAGACCCAGTACTTC. Translation: CASSLTGGKTQYF.

This clonotype appeared a few times. The rearrangement uses TRBV12-3 or TRBV12-4 and TRBJ1-1; 10 bases are a match to TRBD1. The CDR3 runs to 13 residues. Trimming cost V 6 bases and J 12 bases; bases outside gene matches: 10. In DNA form, the CDR3 reads TGTGCCAGCAGGACAGGGGGCCAAGTCGCAACTTTCTTT. This sequence encodes CASRTGGQVATFF.

This clonotype was counted only a few times. V usage is TRBV6-2 or TRBV6-3 and J usage is TRBJ1-1; no clear D. CDR1 MNHEY and CDR2 SVGEGT come from the germline V gene. The CDR3 is made up of 15 amino acids. V was pared by 2 bases and J by 1 base, with 11 bases between. The CDR3 sequence is CASSYRSTRNTEAFF. The DNA of the CDR3 is TGTGCCAGCAGTTACAGGTCAACGCGGAACACTGAAGCTTTCTTT.

The rearrangement uses TRBV6-5 and TRBJ2-2; possibly TRBD1 for D (6 bases). V was trimmed by 4 bases and J by 2 bases, leaving 17 bases between them. The CDR3 spans 17 residues. Germline V lookup: CDR1 MNHEY, CDR2 SVGAGI. The CDR3 DNA is TGTGCCAGCAGTTCGACAGCCGGGACAAGTAACACCGGGGAGCTGTTTTTT. Its protein product is CASSSTAGTSNTGELFF.

The rearrangement uses TRBV25-1 and TRBJ2-7, with D unresolved. CDR3 length equals 16 residues. The germline CDR1 and CDR2 sequences are MGHDK and SYGVNS. V was trimmed by 3 bases and J by 5 bases, leaving 20 bases between them. The CDR3 nucleotides read TGTGCCAGCAGTGACCCCAGAAATCCCTCAGTGAACGAGCAGTACTTC. Its translation: CASSDPRNPSVNEQYF.

This clonotype turned up a few times. The chain combines TRBV30 with TRBJ1-5; 7 bases are shared with TRBD1. There are 13 residues in the CDR3. Germline lookup yields CDR1 GTSNPN and CDR2 SVGIG (reference sequence). The J segment lost 4 bases and the V segment lost 5 bases, leaving 5 bases of the junction unmatched. The CDR3 DNA reads TGTGCCTGGCGACAGGGAGATAATCAGCCCCAGCATTTT. Its translation: CAWRQGDNQPQHF.

The chain is built from TRBV5-1 and TRBJ1-2; tentatively, D is TRBD1 (5 bases). The CDR3 is made up of 14 amino acids. V was pared by 4 bases and J by 6 bases, with 16 bases between. CDR1 is SGHRS, CDR2 YFSETQ, per germline. The CDR3 DNA reads as TGCGCCAGCAGCCCTGAGGCGGGGACTCATGGCTACACCTTC. This gives the protein CASSPEAGTHGYTF.

The rearrangement joins TRBV28 to TRBJ2-7; D might be TRBD2 (6 bases). Trimming left V 3 bases short and J 6 bases short, with 15 bases between. The CDR3 spans 14 residues. The germline V gene encodes CDR1 MDHEN and CDR2 SYDVKM. The CDR3 sequence: CASSLWTNPPEQYF. CDR3 in DNA: TGTGCCAGCAGTTTGTGGACTAACCCTCCCGAGCAGTACTTC.

The chain uses TRBV30 and TRBJ2-7; D might be TRBD1 (6 bases). Germline V gives CDR1 GTSNPN, CDR2 SVGIG (reference sequence). V lost 7 bases and J 2 bases, leaving 15 bases between the germline ends. The CDR3 has 13 residues. The CDR3 sequence: CASRRKGAYEQYF. Here the CDR3 DNA reads TGTGCCTCCCGGCGAAAGGGGGCCTACGAGCAGTACTTC.

The DNA for the CDR3 is TGTGCCAGCAGTTCGGGCGGTCTCTCCTATAATTCACCCCTCCACTTT. This gives the protein CASSSGGLSYNSPLHF. V usage is TRBV6-2 or TRBV6-3 and J usage is TRBJ1-6, with unresolved D. CDR3 length: 16 residues. V lost 4 bases and J 0 bases, leaving 10 bases between the germline ends. In germline, CDR1 is MNHEY, CDR2 SVGEGT.

This clonotype appeared a few times. The rearrangement joins TRBV7-9 to TRBJ2-2; 8 nucleotides align to TRBD2. V trimming: 4 bases; J trimming: 2 bases; junction bases outside the gene matches: 6. This CDR3 is built from 16 residues. Germline CDR1 reads SEHNR; CDR2 reads FQNEAQ (reference sequence). The CDR3 DNA reads TGTGCCAGCAGCTCCCCGGGGGGGACAAACACCGGGGAGCTGTTTTTT. Protein product: CASSSPGGTNTGELFF.

CDR3 region: CASKSGAVDTGELFF. In nucleotides, the CDR3 is TGCGCCAGCAAATCGGGGGCCGTGGACACCGGGGAGCTGTTTTTT. This chain connects TRBV4-1 to TRBJ2-2; perhaps D is TRBD1 or TRBD2 (6 bases each). Trimming left V 7 bases short and J 3 bases short, with 15 bases between. The germline gives CDR1 MGHRA, CDR2 YSYEKL. This CDR3 has 15 amino acids.

This clonotype was found a few times. CDR3 amino acids: CASSLVRGLNTEAFF. In nucleotides, the CDR3 is TGTGCCAGCAGCTTAGTCAGGGGACTGAACACTGAAGCTTTCTTT. This rearrangement joins TRBV11-3 to TRBJ1-1; perhaps TRBD1 as D (6 bases). The CDR3 extends over 15 amino acids. With 1 base removed from V and 0 bases from J, the gap between germline ends came to 9 bases. Germline-derived CDR1 and CDR2 are SGHNT and YENEEA.

This clonotype appeared once. The chain employs TRBV7-2 and TRBJ1-2; 7 positions match TRBD1. Per germline, CDR1 SGHTA and CDR2 FQGNSA. There are 15 residues in the CDR3. Losses at the gene ends were 5 bases for V and 1 base for J; bases not matched to a gene: 7. This CDR3 is CASSTHRGLNYGYTF. CDR3 nucleotide sequence: TGTGCCAGCAGCACTCACAGGGGCCTTAACTATGGCTACACCTTC.

V gene TRBV24-1 combines with J gene TRBJ2-2, with 15 bases identical to TRBD2. CDR1 and CDR2 (germline): KGHDR, SFDVKD. The CDR3 spans 23 residues. J lost 4 bases, V lost 4 bases, and 21 bases had no gene match. CDR3 region: CATSELPVWTSGRASLGTGELFF. The CDR3, as DNA: TGTGCCACCAGTGAATTACCCGTATGGACTAGCGGGAGGGCCAGTCTAGGCACCGGGGAGCTGTTTTTT.

The genes are TRBV12-3 or TRBV12-4 and TRBJ2-3; the D is unclear. V was trimmed by 6 bases and J by 1 base, leaving 11 bases between them. The CDR3 is 14 amino acids. The chain's CDR3 is CASSDVPRTDTQYF. CDR3 sequence (DNA): TGTGCCAGCAGCGACGTTCCTCGCACAGATACGCAGTATTTT.

This clonotype was seen only a few times. J is TRBJ2-2 and V is TRBV20-1; 9 bases agree with TRBD1. The CDR3 loop spans 14 amino acids. Germline trimming cut 2 bases from V and 3 bases from J; bases unmatched to any gene: 1. Germline V CDR1 and CDR2: DFQATT, SNEGSKA (reference sequence). The CDR3 spells CSARHRGHTGELFF. For the CDR3, the DNA is TGCAGTGCTAGACACAGGGGGCACACCGGGGAGCTGTTTTTT.